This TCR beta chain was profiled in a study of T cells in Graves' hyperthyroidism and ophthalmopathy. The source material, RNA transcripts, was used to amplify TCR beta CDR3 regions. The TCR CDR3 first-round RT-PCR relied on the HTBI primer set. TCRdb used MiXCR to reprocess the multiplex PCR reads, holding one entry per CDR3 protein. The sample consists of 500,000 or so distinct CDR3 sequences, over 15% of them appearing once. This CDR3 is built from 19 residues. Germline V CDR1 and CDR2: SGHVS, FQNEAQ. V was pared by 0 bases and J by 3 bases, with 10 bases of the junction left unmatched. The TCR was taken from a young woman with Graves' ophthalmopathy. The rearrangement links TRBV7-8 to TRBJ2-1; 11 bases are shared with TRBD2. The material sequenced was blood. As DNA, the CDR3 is TGTGCCAGCAGCTTAGCGCCGAAAATAGCGGGAGGGTTCTACAATGAGCAGTTCTTC. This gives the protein CASSLAPKIAGGFYNEQFF.